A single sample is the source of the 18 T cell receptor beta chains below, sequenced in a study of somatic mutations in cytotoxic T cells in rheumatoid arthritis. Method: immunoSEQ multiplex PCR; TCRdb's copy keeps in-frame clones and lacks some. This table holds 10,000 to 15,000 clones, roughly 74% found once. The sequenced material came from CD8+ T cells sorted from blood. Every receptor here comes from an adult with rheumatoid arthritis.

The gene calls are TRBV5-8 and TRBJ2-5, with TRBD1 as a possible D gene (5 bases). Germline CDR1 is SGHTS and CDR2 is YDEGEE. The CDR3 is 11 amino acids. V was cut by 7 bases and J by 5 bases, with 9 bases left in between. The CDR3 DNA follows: TGTGCCAGCCTTAAGGGGGAGACCCAGTACTTC. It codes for CASLKGETQYF.

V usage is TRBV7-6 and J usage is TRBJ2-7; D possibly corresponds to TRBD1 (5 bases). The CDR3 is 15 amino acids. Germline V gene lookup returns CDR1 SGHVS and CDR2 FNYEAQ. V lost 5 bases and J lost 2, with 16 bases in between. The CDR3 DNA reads TGTGCCAGCAGCCCCAGCAGGGTTGGGACCTACGAGCAGTACTTC. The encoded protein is CASSPSRVGTYEQYF.

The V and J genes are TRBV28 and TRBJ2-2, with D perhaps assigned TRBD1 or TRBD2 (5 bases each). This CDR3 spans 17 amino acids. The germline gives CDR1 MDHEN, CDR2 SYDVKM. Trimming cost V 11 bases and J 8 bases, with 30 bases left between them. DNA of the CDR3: TGTGCCCTCGGGGCGGCCACGGGGAACACCTTCGATGGGGAGCTGTTTTTT. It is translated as CALGAATGNTFDGELFF.

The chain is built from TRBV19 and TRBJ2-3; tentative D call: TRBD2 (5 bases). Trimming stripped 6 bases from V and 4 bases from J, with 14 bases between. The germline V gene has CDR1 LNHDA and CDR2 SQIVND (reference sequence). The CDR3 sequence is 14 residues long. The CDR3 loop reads CASRYMRAPDTQYF. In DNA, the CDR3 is TGTGCCAGTAGGTATATGCGGGCTCCAGATACGCAGTATTTT.

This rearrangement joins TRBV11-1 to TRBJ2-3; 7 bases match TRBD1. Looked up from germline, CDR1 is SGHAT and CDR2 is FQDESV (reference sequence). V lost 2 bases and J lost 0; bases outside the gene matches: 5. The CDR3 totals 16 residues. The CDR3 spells CASSLRGTASTDTQYF. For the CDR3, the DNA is TGTGCCAGCAGCTTAAGAGGGACAGCTAGCACAGATACGCAGTATTTT.

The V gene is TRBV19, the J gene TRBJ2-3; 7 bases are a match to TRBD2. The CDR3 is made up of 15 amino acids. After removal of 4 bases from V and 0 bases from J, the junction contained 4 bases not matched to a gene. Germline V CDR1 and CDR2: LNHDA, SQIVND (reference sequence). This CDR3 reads CASSRLAASTDTQYF. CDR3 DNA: TGTGCCAGTAGTAGACTAGCTGCTAGCACAGATACGCAGTATTTT.

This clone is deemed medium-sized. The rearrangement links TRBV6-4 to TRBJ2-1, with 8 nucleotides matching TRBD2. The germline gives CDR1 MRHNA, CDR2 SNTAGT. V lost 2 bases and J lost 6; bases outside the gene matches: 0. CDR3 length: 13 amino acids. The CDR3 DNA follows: TGTGCCAGCAGTGACGGGACTAGCAATGAGCAGTTCTTC. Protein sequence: CASSDGTSNEQFF.

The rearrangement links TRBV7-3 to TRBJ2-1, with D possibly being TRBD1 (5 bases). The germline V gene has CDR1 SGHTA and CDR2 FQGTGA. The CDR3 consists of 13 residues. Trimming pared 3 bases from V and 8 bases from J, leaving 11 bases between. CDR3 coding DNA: TGTGCCAGCAGCTTGACCCAGGGCGATGAGCAGTTCTTC. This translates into CASSLTQGDEQFF.

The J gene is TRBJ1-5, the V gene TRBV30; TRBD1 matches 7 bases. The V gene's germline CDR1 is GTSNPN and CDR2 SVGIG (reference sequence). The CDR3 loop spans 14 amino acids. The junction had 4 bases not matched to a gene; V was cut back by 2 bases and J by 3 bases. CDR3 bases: TGTGCCTGGAGTCAGGGGGGGGCCAATCAGCCCCAGCATTTT. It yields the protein CAWSQGGANQPQHF.

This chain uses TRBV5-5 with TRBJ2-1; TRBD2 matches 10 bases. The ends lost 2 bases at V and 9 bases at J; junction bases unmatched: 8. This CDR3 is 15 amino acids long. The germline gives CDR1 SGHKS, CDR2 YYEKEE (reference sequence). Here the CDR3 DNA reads TGTGCCAGCAGCTTTACCCTTAGCGGGGGGACTGAGCAGTTCTTC. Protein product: CASSFTLSGGTEQFF.

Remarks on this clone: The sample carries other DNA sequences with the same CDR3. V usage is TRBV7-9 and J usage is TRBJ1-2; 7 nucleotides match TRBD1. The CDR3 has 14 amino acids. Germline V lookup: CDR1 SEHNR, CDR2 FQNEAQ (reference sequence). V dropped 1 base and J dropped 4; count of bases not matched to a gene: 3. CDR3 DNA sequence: TGTGCCAGCAGCTTAGAGGGGGCGGCCTATGGCTACACCTTC. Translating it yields CASSLEGAAYGYTF.

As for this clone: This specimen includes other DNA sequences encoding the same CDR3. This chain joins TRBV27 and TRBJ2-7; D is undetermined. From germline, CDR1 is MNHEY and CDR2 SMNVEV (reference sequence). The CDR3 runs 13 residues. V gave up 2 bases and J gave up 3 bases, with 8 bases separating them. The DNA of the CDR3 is TGTGCCAGCAGTTTAGGTGCCCACTACGAGCAGTACTTC. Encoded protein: CASSLGAHYEQYF.

CDR3 residues: CASSYPPGPGNEQFF. For the CDR3, the DNA is TGTGCCAGCAGTTACCCACCGGGCCCTGGGAATGAGCAGTTCTTC. The chain joins TRBV6-6 to TRBJ2-1; D gene ambiguous. With 2 bases removed from V and 7 bases from J, the gap between germline ends came to 15 bases. Germline V gene sequence: CDR1 MNHNY, CDR2 SVGAGI (reference sequence). The CDR3 is 15 residues long.

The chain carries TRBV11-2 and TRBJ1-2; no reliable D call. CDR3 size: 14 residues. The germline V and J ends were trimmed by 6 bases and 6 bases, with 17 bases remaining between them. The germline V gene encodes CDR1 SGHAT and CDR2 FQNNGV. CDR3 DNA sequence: TGTGCCAGCAGTCCCCGGGAGGAGTTGAATGGCTACACCTTC. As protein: CASSPREELNGYTF.

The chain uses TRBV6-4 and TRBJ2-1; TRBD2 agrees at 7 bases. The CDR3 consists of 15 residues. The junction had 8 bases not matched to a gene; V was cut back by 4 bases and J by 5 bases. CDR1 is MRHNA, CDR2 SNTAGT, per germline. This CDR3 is CASSVTRLANNEQFF. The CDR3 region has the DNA TGTGCCAGCAGTGTTACCCGACTAGCCAACAATGAGCAGTTCTTC.

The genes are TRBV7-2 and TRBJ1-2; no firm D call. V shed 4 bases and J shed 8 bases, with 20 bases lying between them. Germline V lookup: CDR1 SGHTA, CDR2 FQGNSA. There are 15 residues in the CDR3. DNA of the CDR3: TGTGCCAGCAGCTATAAATTTCCCGATGGCCGGGGCTACACCTTC. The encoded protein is CASSYKFPDGRGYTF.

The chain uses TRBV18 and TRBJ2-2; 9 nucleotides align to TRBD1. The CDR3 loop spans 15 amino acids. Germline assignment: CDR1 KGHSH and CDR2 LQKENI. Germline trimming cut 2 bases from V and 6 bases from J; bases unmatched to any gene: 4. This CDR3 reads CASSPVGQGSGELFF. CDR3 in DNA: TGTGCCAGCTCACCAGTGGGACAGGGATCCGGGGAGCTGTTTTTT.

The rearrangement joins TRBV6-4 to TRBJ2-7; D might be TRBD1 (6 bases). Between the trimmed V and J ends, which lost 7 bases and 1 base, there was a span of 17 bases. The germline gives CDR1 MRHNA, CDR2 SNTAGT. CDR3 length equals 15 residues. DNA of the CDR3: TGTGCCAGCACAAAGGACAGCGGAGGATCCTACGAGCAGTACTTC. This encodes CASTKDSGGSYEQYF.